This TCR beta chain was retrieved from a study of beta chain features in type 1 diabetes. Study results and caveats: Patients with type 1 diabetes carried fewer insertions and had more deletions at their VDJ junctions. There was a moderate but significant shortening of TCRB CDR3s in all four CD4+ subsets of Type 1 diabetes patients.

A CD45RO/CCR7/CD25/CD127/CD95/CD27 panel sorted naive, central memory, regulatory and stem cell-like memory CD4+ cells. As every portion of the isolated RNA was reverse transcribed, the sequencing read expressed TCRB transcripts. Some clones are missing from TCRdb's copy, which holds only in-frame ones; the method was immunoSEQ multiplex PCR. The profile covers 300,000 or so clones, with roughly 8% appearing a single time and 0.44% taken by the ten largest. The table lists this clone with a few counts. The antigen is undetermined. The sequence was collected from a woman under 30 in good health. The material sequenced was central memory CD4+ T cells from blood.

The CDR3: CASSQSLGTSWGEQFF. CDR3 DNA: TGTGCCAGCAGCCAATCGCTCGGGACTAGCTGGGGTGAGCAGTTCTTC. This sequence joins TRBV4-2 and TRBJ2-1, with 9 bases identical to TRBD2. The germline V gene encodes CDR1 LGHNA and CDR2 YNFKEQ. V lost 2 bases, J lost 9 bases, and 11 bases stayed unmatched. The CDR3 loop spans 16 amino acids.